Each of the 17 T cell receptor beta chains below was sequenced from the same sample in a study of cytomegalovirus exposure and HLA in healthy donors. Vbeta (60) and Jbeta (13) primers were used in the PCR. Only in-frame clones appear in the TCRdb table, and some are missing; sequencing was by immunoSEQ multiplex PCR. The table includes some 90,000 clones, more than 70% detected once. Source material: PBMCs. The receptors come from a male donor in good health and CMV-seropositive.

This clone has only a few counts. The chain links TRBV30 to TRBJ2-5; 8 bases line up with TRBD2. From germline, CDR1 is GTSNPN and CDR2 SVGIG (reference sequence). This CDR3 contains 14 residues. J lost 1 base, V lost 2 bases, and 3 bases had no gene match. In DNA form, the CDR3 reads TGTGCCTGGAGTTCCGGGGGGGCCCAAGAGACCCAGTACTTC. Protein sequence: CAWSSGGAQETQYF.

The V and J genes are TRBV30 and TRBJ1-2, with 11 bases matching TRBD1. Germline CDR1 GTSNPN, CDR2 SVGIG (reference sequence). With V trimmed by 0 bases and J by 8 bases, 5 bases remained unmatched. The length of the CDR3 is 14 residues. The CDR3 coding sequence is TGTGCCTGGAGTGTTGGACAGGGGGCTGGGGGCTACACCTTC. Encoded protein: CAWSVGQGAGGYTF.

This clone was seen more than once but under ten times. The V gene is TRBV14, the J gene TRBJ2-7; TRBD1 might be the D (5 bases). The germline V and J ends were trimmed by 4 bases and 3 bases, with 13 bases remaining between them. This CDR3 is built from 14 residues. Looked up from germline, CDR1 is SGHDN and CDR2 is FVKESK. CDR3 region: CASSPGWPNYEQYF. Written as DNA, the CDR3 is TGTGCCAGCAGCCCAGGGTGGCCGAACTACGAGCAGTACTTC.

In DNA form, the CDR3 reads TGTGCCAGCAGTGCCCGGGGCGGGGCGAACTATGGCTACACCTTC. Translation gives CASSARGGANYGYTF. The chain joins TRBV28 to TRBJ1-2; a weak D match, TRBD1 (5 bases). This CDR3 comprises 15 residues. The V end lost 5 bases, the J end lost 2 bases, and 15 bases lay between the germline ends. Germline V gene sequence: CDR1 MDHEN, CDR2 SYDVKM.

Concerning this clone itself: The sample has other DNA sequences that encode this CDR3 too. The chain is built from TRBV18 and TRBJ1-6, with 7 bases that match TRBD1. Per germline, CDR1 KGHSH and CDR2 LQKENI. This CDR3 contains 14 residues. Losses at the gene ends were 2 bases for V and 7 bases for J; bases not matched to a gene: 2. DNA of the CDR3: TGTGCCAGCTCACCATCGGGACAGAATTCACCCCTCCACTTT. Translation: CASSPSGQNSPLHF.

CDR3 nucleotide sequence: TGTGCCAGCAGAAGGACTAGCGGGACCCAAGAGACCCAGTACTTC. This gives the protein CASRRTSGTQETQYF. V is TRBV6-6 and J is TRBJ2-5, with 12 bases matching TRBD2. Per germline, CDR1 MNHNY and CDR2 SVGAGI (reference sequence). V was clipped by 6 bases and J by 1 base; unmatched bases: 3. The CDR3 contains 15 residues.

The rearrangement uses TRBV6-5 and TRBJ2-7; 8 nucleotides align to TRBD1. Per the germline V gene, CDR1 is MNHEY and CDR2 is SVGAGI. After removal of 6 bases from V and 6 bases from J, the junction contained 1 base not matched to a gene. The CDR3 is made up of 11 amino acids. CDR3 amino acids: CASSRGLEQYF. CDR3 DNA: TGTGCCAGCAGCAGGGGGCTCGAGCAGTACTTC.

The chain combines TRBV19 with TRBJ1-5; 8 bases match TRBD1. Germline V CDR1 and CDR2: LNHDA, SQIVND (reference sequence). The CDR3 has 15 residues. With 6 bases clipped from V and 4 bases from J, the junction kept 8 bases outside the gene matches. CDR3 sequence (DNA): TGTGCCAGTAGCACCGACAGGGGTGGGAATCAGCCCCAGCATTTT. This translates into CASSTDRGGNQPQHF.

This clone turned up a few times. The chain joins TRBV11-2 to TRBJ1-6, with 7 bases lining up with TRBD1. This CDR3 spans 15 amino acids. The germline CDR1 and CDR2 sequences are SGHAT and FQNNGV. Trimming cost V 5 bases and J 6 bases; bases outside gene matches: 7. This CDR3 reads CASSPRQGSNSPLHF. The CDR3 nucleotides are TGTGCCAGCAGCCCGCGACAGGGCTCTAATTCACCCCTCCACTTT.

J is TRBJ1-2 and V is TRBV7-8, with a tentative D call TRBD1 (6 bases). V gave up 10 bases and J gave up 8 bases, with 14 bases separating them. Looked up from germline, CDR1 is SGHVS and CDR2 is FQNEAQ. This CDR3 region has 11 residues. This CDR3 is CATPTGEGYTF. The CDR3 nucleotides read TGTGCCACCCCGACAGGCGAGGGCTACACCTTC.

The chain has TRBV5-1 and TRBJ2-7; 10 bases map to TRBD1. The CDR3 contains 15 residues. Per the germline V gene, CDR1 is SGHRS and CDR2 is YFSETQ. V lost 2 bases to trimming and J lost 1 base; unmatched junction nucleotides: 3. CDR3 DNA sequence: TGCGCCAGCAGCTTCGGACAGGGGGTGTCCTACGAGCAGTACTTC. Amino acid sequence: CASSFGQGVSYEQYF.

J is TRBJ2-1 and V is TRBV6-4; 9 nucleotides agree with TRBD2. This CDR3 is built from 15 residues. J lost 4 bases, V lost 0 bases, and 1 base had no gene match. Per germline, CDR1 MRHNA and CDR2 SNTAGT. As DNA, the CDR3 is TGTGCCAGCAGTGACTCTGCGGGAGGGTACAATGAGCAGTTCTTC. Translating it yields CASSDSAGGYNEQFF.

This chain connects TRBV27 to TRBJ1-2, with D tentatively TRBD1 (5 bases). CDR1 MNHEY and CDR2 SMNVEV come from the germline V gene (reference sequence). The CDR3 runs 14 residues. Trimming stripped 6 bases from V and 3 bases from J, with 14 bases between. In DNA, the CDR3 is TGTGCCAGCAGGGCCTCGGGGGTGCACTATGGCTACACCTTC. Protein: CASRASGVHYGYTF.

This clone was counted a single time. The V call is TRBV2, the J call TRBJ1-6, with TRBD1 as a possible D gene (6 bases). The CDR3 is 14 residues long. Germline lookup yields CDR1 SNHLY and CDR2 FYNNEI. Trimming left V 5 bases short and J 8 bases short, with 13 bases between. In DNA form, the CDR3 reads TGTGCCAGCAGTACAGGGTTACCCTATTCACCCCTCCACTTT. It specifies CASSTGLPYSPLHF.

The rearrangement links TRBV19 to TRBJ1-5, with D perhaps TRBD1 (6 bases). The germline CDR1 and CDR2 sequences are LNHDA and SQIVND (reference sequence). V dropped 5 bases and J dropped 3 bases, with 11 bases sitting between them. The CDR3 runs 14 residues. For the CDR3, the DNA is TGTGCCAGTAGTTACAGGGTCACCAATCAGCCCCAGCATTTT. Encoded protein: CASSYRVTNQPQHF.

The DNA of the CDR3 is TGCGCCAGCAGCCAAGATCTAGCAGGGGTAACGGATGGCTACACCTTC. It is translated as CASSQDLAGVTDGYTF. The chain employs TRBV4-1 and TRBJ1-2, with a weak D call TRBD1 (6 bases). The CDR3 spans 16 residues. The ends were cut back, 0 bases at V and 6 bases at J, with 17 bases in the middle. Germline V lookup: CDR1 MGHRA, CDR2 YSYEKL.

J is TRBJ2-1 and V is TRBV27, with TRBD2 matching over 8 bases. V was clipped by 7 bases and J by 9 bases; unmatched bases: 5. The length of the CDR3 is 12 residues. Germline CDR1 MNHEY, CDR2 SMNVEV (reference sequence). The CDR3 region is CASKSGSTEQFF. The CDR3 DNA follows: TGTGCCAGCAAGAGCGGGAGTACTGAGCAGTTCTTC.